These 18 T cell receptor beta chains came from one sample sequenced in a study of T cell responses to AZD1222 COVID-19 vaccine (dated by TCRdb to the early 2020s). The library was made by the immunoSEQ multiplex PCR assay. TCRdb retrieved this table from immuneACCESS and kept in-frame rearrangements only. Not all clones are present; in checked studies, unresolved V genes account for under half, and no reason is known for the remainder. A total of about 67,000 clones appear in this sample, about 85% of them only once. Together, the top ten hold 20% to 25% of the sample. The time point label, read with the paper, signifies: baseline before first vaccination. The input for sequencing was peripheral blood, taken on day 0 of AZD1222 vaccination. These receptors all come from an adult in good health.

This chain links TRBV6-2 or TRBV6-3 with TRBJ2-5, with TRBD2 identical over 11 bases. CDR1 and CDR2 from the germline V gene are MNHEY and SVGEGT. The CDR3 has 17 residues. Trimming cost V 0 bases and J 1 base; bases outside gene matches: 4. CDR3 DNA: TGTGCCAGCAGTTACTCGGCTAGCGGGGGGTTCCAAGAGACCCAGTACTTC. It is translated as CASSYSASGGFQETQYF.

This clone came up once. The V and J genes are TRBV7-2 and TRBJ2-2, with 7 bases identical to TRBD2. The CDR3 totals 15 residues. Germline V gene sequence: CDR1 SGHTA, CDR2 FQGNSA. J was trimmed by 6 bases and V by 1 base; bases with no gene match: 5. In nucleotides, the CDR3 is TGTGCCAGCAGCTTAGGCAGCGGGACCTCCGGGGAGCTGTTTTTT. It specifies CASSLGSGTSGELFF.

This sequence joins TRBV6-2 or TRBV6-3 and TRBJ1-5; 7 bases line up with TRBD1. V lost 2 bases and J lost 5; bases outside the gene matches: 6. Germline V gene lookup returns CDR1 MNHEY and CDR2 SVGEGT. The CDR3 sequence is 15 residues long. Here the CDR3 DNA reads TGTGCCAGCAGTTACGCGGACAGGTTTTATCAGCCCCAGCATTTT. As protein: CASSYADRFYQPQHF.

The V gene is TRBV28, the J gene TRBJ1-2; D unresolved. Germline CDR1 reads MDHEN; CDR2 reads SYDVKM. The CDR3 runs 12 residues. Trimming left V 7 bases short and J 4 bases short, with 10 bases between. The CDR3 DNA reads as TGTGCCAGCATTACGACGGGCTATGGCTACACCTTC. It yields the protein CASITTGYGYTF.

The rearrangement uses TRBV12-3 or TRBV12-4 and TRBJ1-6; D is unresolved. The CDR3 loop spans 12 amino acids. Trimming stripped 4 bases from V and 6 bases from J, with 4 bases between. CDR3 loop: CASSSRNSPLHF. CDR3 DNA: TGTGCCAGCAGTTCTCGTAATTCACCCCTCCACTTT.

The V gene is TRBV5-1, the J gene TRBJ2-1; D is unclear. Trimming shortened V by 0 bases and J by 5 bases, and 12 bases separated the two germline ends. This CDR3 region has 15 residues. Germline V lookup: CDR1 SGHRS, CDR2 YFSETQ. In DNA, the CDR3 is TGCGCCAGCAGCTTGGGAGCTGTAGCCCACAATGAGCAGTTCTTC. Protein sequence: CASSLGAVAHNEQFF.

This chain uses TRBV30 with TRBJ1-6; the D gene is possibly TRBD1 (5 bases). The CDR3 has 14 amino acids. V was pared by 1 base and J by 7 bases, with 11 bases between. Looked up from germline, CDR1 is GTSNPN and CDR2 is SVGIG (reference sequence). The CDR3 protein is CAWSGGGMNSPLHF. The CDR3 DNA reads as TGTGCCTGGAGTGGGGGCGGTATGAATTCACCCCTCCACTTT. The full variable domain, rest sourced from reference TRBV30 and TRBJ1-6, is SQTIHQWPATLVQPVGSPLSLECTVEGTSNPNLYWYRQAAGRGLQLLFYSVGIGQISSEVPQNLSASRPQDRQFILSSKKLLLSDSGFYLCAWSGGGMNSPLHFGNGTRLTVT.

The chain joins TRBV7-9 to TRBJ2-7, with TRBD1 matching over 8 bases. V shed 4 bases, J shed 2 bases, and the junction held 7 bases outside the gene matches. This CDR3 is built from 15 residues. The germline CDR1 and CDR2 sequences are SEHNR and FQNEAQ (reference sequence). As DNA, the CDR3 is TGTGCCAGCAGCTCTGGACAGGGTAAAACCTACGAGCAGTACTTC. This translates into CASSSGQGKTYEQYF.

The chain joins TRBV5-6 to TRBJ1-3; 7 bases agree with TRBD1. The junction had 0 bases not matched to a gene; V was cut back by 3 bases and J by 3 bases. CDR3 length: 13 residues. The V gene's germline CDR1 is SGHDT and CDR2 YYEEEE. The CDR3 loop reads CASSSGGGNTIYF. CDR3 in DNA: TGTGCCAGCAGCTCAGGGGGTGGAAACACCATATATTTT.

This clone came up once. The chain uses TRBV6-6 and TRBJ2-7; TRBD1 might be the D (5 bases). Trimming stripped 6 bases from V and 2 bases from J, with 11 bases between. In germline, CDR1 is MNHNY, CDR2 SVGAGI (reference sequence). This CDR3 comprises 13 residues. CDR3: CASRAGQTYEQYF. In DNA form, the CDR3 reads TGTGCCAGCAGGGCAGGGCAAACCTACGAGCAGTACTTC.

This clone was counted a single time. The V gene is TRBV28, the J gene TRBJ1-5; perhaps TRBD1 as D (5 bases). Per germline, CDR1 MDHEN and CDR2 SYDVKM. V lost 4 bases, J lost 11 bases, and 21 bases lay in between. The CDR3 contains 15 residues. The CDR3 nucleotides are TGTGCCAGCAGTTCATCCCCCAGGGAAATCTGGTCCCAGCATTTT. Translating gives CASSSSPREIWSQHF.

The chain recombines TRBV21-1 with TRBJ1-2; TRBD1, the D gene given by the table, was not confirmed from the DNA. TRBV21-1 is a documented pseudogene. CDR3 length equals 13 residues. This CDR3 reads CASSTGRAYGYTF. The CDR3, as DNA: TGTGCCAGCAGCACGGGCAGGGCCTATGGCTACACCTTC.

The chain combines TRBV28 with TRBJ2-7; D is ambiguous. Germline lookup yields CDR1 MDHEN and CDR2 SYDVKM. Trimming pared 8 bases from V and 0 bases from J, leaving 8 bases between. The CDR3 has 12 residues. The CDR3 sequence is CASRSSSYEQYF. The CDR3 DNA follows: TGTGCCAGCCGCTCAAGCTCCTACGAGCAGTACTTC.

The V call is TRBV4-2, the J call TRBJ1-5, with 8 bases lining up with TRBD1. The V gene's germline CDR1 is LGHNA and CDR2 YNFKEQ. V lost 6 bases, J lost 5 bases, and 9 bases stayed unmatched. The CDR3 loop spans 15 amino acids. This CDR3 is CASSPGQAEDQPQHF. The CDR3 DNA reads TGTGCCAGCAGTCCGGGACAGGCGGAGGATCAGCCCCAGCATTTT.

The J gene is TRBJ2-2, the V gene TRBV6-5, with 7 bases fitting TRBD2. CDR1 MNHEY and CDR2 SVGAGI come from the germline V gene. CDR3 length: 14 amino acids. Unmatched junction bases numbered 13, after V lost 11 bases and J lost 7 bases. The CDR3 loop is CASAWSGIGGELFF. The CDR3 DNA reads TGTGCCTCAGCCTGGAGCGGGATTGGCGGGGAGCTGTTTTTT.

The chain combines TRBV9 with TRBJ2-2, with D tentatively TRBD2 (6 bases). The CDR3 consists of 14 residues. CDR1 is SGDLS and CDR2 is YYNGEE in the germline V gene. Trimming cost V 3 bases and J 7 bases, with 13 bases left between them. The CDR3, as DNA: TGTGCCAGCAGCGGGTCGGGGGTCGGCGGGGAGCTGTTTTTT. Protein: CASSGSGVGGELFF.

CDR3 in amino acids: CASSFEGLGTEAFF. Written as DNA, the CDR3 is TGTGCCAGCAGTTTTGAGGGACTGGGAACTGAAGCTTTCTTT. This rearrangement joins TRBV27 to TRBJ1-1; the D gene is possibly TRBD1 (5 bases). The V gene's germline CDR1 is MNHEY and CDR2 SMNVEV (reference sequence). The CDR3 runs 14 residues. Trimming removed 3 bases from V and 5 bases from J, with 13 bases in between.

This sequence joins TRBV6-4 and TRBJ1-1; D remains unclear. CDR1 and CDR2 from the germline V gene are MRHNA and SNTAGT. V shed 0 bases and J shed 8 bases, with 16 bases lying between them. CDR3 length: 15 residues. CDR3 DNA: TGTGCCAGCAGTGACTCGACCGGAGGGAAATACGAAGCTTTCTTT. The encoded protein is CASSDSTGGKYEAFF.